Each of the 13 T cell receptor beta chains below was sequenced from the same sample in a study of shared clonotypes between healthy human individuals. The protocol was immunoSEQ multiplex PCR, while the TCRdb copy is restricted to in-frame clones and leaves out a portion. The sample contains roughly 1.5 million clones, approximately 98% of which appear only once. The specimen was naive CD4+ T cells sorted from blood. Subset meaning: CD45RA+ positively selected. The receptors were sampled from a man aged 25 to 45 in good health.

V gene TRBV7-2 combines with J gene TRBJ2-3; D might be TRBD2 (5 bases). V shed 5 bases and J shed 5 bases, with 23 bases lying between them. This CDR3 has 17 residues. CDR1 SGHTA and CDR2 FQGNSA come from the germline V gene. In DNA, the CDR3 is TGTGCCAGCAGCAGCTTTCGGCCCCTGAGGGCTGAAGATACGCAGTATTTT. Protein product: CASSSFRPLRAEDTQYF.

The V call is TRBV2, the J call TRBJ1-5; 8 bases are shared with TRBD1. Germline assignment: CDR1 SNHLY and CDR2 FYNNEI. V shed 6 bases and J 4 bases; nucleotides not matched to a gene: 14. This CDR3 has 17 residues. The CDR3 nucleotides read TGTGCCAGCAGACCCTTTTACAGGGGGTTGGGGAATCAGCCCCAGCATTTT. As protein: CASRPFYRGLGNQPQHF.

The chain has TRBV18 and TRBJ2-1, with D unclear. Germline CDR1 is KGHSH and CDR2 is LQKENI. V was pared by 0 bases and J by 3 bases, with 6 bases between. This CDR3 region has 14 residues. This CDR3 is CASSPPAVYNEQFF. For the CDR3, the DNA is TGTGCCAGCTCACCACCCGCCGTCTACAATGAGCAGTTCTTC.

The chain combines TRBV5-5 with TRBJ2-3; 7 positions agree with TRBD2. V was clipped by 2 bases and J by 1 base; unmatched bases: 7. The CDR3 covers 16 residues. Germline V gene sequence: CDR1 SGHKS, CDR2 YYEKEE (reference sequence). The CDR3 is CASSFLMLAGTDTQYF. The CDR3 region has the DNA TGTGCCAGCAGCTTTCTAATGCTAGCGGGCACAGATACGCAGTATTTT.

This chain connects TRBV6-5 to TRBJ2-2, with 7 positions matching TRBD1. V gave up 5 bases and J gave up 7 bases; unmatched junction bases: 10. The CDR3 extends over 15 amino acids. Germline V gene lookup returns CDR1 MNHEY and CDR2 SVGAGI. The CDR3 is CASSRHTGEGGELFF. DNA for the CDR3: TGTGCCAGCAGTCGACATACAGGGGAAGGCGGGGAGCTGTTTTTT.

The CDR3 region has the DNA TGTGCCAGCAGCGTAGACCCCCGTTTTCCTAATGAAAAACTGTTTTTT. Protein sequence: CASSVDPRFPNEKLFF. The chain uses TRBV9 and TRBJ1-4; unclear D gene. The V gene lost 0 bases and the J gene lost 3 bases, with 12 bases spanning the gap. The CDR3 length is 16 residues. CDR1 is SGDLS and CDR2 is YYNGEE in the germline V gene.

The chain joins TRBV5-1 to TRBJ1-1; no reliable D call. CDR1 SGHRS and CDR2 YFSETQ come from the germline V gene. V was pared by 0 bases and J by 1 base, with 10 bases between. The CDR3 totals 15 residues. The CDR3 loop is CASSLAHTKNTEAFF. CDR3 DNA sequence: TGCGCCAGCAGCTTGGCTCACACCAAGAACACTGAAGCTTTCTTT.

This chain links TRBV27 with TRBJ2-1, with TRBD2 matching over 11 bases. Germline CDR1 reads MNHEY; CDR2 reads SMNVEV (reference sequence). CDR3 size: 18 residues. J lost 5 bases, V lost 3 bases, and 12 bases had no gene match. CDR3 residues: CASSFLPRLSGRDNEQFF. DNA for the CDR3: TGTGCCAGCAGTTTTCTCCCCCGACTTAGCGGGAGGGACAATGAGCAGTTCTTC.

This clone is a singleton in its sample. The chain joins TRBV20-1 to TRBJ2-7, with D hard to call. The V end lost 5 bases, the J end lost 0 bases, and 5 bases lay between the germline ends. The CDR3 has 11 residues. From germline, CDR1 is DFQATT and CDR2 SNEGSKA (reference sequence). The CDR3 DNA reads as TGCAGTGCTGGGCCCTCCTACGAGCAGTACTTC. Translating it yields CSAGPSYEQYF.

The chain recombines TRBV11-3 with TRBJ1-1; no clear D gene. In germline, CDR1 is SGHNT, CDR2 YENEEA. V was trimmed by 5 bases and J by 5 bases, leaving 15 bases between them. This CDR3 region has 14 residues. The CDR3 is CASSHGPLATEAFF. The CDR3 DNA follows: TGTGCCAGCAGCCACGGTCCCCTTGCGACTGAAGCTTTCTTT. The variable domain in full, with the rest retrieved from reference TRBV11-3 and TRBJ1-1, is EAGVVQSPRYKIIEKKQPVAFWCNPISGHNTLYWYLQNLGQGPELLIRYENEEAVDDSQLPKDRFSAERLKGVDSTLKIQPAELGDSAVYLCASSHGPLATEAFFGQGTRLTVV.

V is TRBV6-6 and J is TRBJ2-2, with 10 nucleotides matching TRBD2. Germline V CDR1 and CDR2: MNHNY, SVGAGI (reference sequence). The CDR3 totals 16 residues. The V and J ends lost 4 bases and 3 bases, in that order; junction bases with no gene match: 5. The CDR3 nucleotides are TGTGCCAGCAGTTGGCTAGCGGGAGTGGACACCGGGGAGCTGTTTTTT. Translated, it gives CASSWLAGVDTGELFF.

J is TRBJ1-1 and V is TRBV19, with D possibly being TRBD1 (6 bases). Trimming took off 3 bases at V and 0 bases at J, with 11 bases between the two ends. Per germline, CDR1 LNHDA and CDR2 SQIVND (reference sequence). CDR3 length: 15 amino acids. The CDR3 reads CASSMVGGMNTEAFF. In nucleotides, the CDR3 is TGTGCCAGTAGTATGGTCGGGGGCATGAACACTGAAGCTTTCTTT. Based on the CDR3 plus reference TRBV19 and TRBJ1-1, the full variable domain is DGGITQSPKYLFRKEGQNVTLSCEQNLNHDAMYWYRQDPGQGLRLIYYSQIVNDFQKGDIAEGYSVSREKKESFPLTVTSAQKNPTAFYLCASSMVGGMNTEAFFGQGTRLTVV.

The genes are TRBV19 and TRBJ1-1, with a weak D call TRBD1 (6 bases). The germline gives CDR1 LNHDA, CDR2 SQIVND (reference sequence). Trimming stripped 6 bases from V and 8 bases from J, with 22 bases between. The CDR3 runs 15 residues. The CDR3 nucleotides read TGTGCCAGTAGAAGAGGTCTTGGGCGAGGGGGAGAAGCTTTCTTT. Amino acid sequence: CASRRGLGRGGEAFF.